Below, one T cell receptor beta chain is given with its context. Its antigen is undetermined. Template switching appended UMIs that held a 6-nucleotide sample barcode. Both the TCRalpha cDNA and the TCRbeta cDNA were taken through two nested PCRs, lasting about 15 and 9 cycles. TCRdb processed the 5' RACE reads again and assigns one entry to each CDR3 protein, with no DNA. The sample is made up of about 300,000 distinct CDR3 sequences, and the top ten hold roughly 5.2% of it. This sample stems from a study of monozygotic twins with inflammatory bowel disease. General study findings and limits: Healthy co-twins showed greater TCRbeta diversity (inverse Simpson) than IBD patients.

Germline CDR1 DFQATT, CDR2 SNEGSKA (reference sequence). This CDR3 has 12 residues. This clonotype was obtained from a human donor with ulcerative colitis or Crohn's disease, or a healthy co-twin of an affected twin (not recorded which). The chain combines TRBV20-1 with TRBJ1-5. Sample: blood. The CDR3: CSAKVGNQPQHF.